This T cell receptor (beta chain) was observed in a study of control samples from healthy donors and cancer patients. The repertoire was sequenced with immunoSEQ multiplex PCR; TCRdb's copy has only in-frame clones and lacks some. The table lists just over 150,000 clones, about 94% of them singletons, with under 8.5% in the top ten. This CDR3 has 15 residues. J lost 2 bases, V lost 6 bases, and 4 bases had no gene match. The germline V gene encodes CDR1 MGHDK and CDR2 SYGVNS. This clone was seen a single time. Sequenced input: blood. The TCR was taken from a woman aged 40-49 years in good health. The chain couples TRBV25-1 to TRBJ2-1, with 10 positions matching TRBD1. The CDR3 coding sequence is TGTGCCAGCAGCCTCGACAGGGGGCCCTACAATGAGCAGTTCTTC. Translating gives CASSLDRGPYNEQFF.